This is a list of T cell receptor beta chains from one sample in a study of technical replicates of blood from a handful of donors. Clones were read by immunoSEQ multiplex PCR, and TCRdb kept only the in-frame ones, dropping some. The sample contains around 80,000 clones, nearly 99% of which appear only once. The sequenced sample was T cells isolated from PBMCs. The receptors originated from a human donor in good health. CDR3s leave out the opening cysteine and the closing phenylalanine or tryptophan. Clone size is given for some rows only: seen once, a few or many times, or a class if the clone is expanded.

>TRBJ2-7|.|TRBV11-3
ASSLPGEGSHEQY
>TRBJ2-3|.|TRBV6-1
ASSDRLWDTQY
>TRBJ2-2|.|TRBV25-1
ASSRGTSGTGELF
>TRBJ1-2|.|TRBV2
ASSEAGRDRDYHYGYT
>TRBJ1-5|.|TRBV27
ASSSHGTGALKQPQH
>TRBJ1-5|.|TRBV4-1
ASSQGGYQPQH
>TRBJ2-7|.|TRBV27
ASSSLAGVGYEQY
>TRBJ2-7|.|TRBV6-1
ASSEAPGGLLREQY
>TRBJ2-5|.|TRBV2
ASSAFYRGTQY
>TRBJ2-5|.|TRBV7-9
ASSLDNQETQY
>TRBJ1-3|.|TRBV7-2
ASSLQQGAGNTIY
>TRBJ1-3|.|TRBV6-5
ASSYWEGTRNTIY
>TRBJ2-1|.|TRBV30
AWSRGNYNEQF
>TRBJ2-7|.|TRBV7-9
ASSSNREKQY
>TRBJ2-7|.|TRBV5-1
ASTPPGLAFEQY
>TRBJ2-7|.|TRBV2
ASSEVSYEQY
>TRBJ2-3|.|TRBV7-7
ASSLGTRDTQY
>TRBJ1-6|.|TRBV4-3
ASSNLGFLH
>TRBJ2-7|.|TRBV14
ASGLRAEQY
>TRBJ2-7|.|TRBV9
ASSVGTLLSYEQY
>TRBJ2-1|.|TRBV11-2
ASSLLGSSYNEQF
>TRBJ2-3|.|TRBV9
ASSVASTTDTQY
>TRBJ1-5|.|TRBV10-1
ASSELRGQPQH
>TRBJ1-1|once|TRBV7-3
ASSFGQGEAF
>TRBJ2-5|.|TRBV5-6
ASSKNLGYQTQY
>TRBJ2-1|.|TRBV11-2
ASSQGRTSGNEQF
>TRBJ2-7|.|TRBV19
ASSAEYEQY
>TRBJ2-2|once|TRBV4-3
ASSQDDTANTGELF
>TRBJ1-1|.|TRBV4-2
ASSHGGEGSNTEAF
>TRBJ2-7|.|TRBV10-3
AIRGLAGESSYEQY
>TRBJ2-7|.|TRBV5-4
ASSFRQGKNEQY